One and the same sample provided the 18 T cell receptor beta chains below, sequenced in a study of CD8+CD57+ T cells in acquired aplastic anemia. The TCR beta profiling, which covered VDJ combination and CDR3 sequence, was carried out using genomic DNA as the template. MiXCR, applied by TCRdb to the reads, yields one record per CDR3 protein. Among 150,000 to 200,000 distinct CDR3 sequences listed, less than 50% were seen once. Those patients picked for sequencing had displayed CD8+CD57+ cell expansion on flow cytometry. The sample was sorted CD4+, CD8+, or CD8+CD57+ T cells (not recorded which) from PBMCs. The receptors derive from a human donor with aplastic anemia.

CDR3 DNA sequence: TGTGCCAGCAGCGTAGCGGGGGGACACAATGAGCAGTTCTTC. Translation gives CASSVAGGHNEQFF. This chain connects TRBV9 to TRBJ2-1; 7 nucleotides agree with TRBD2. The CDR3 has 14 amino acids. Germline V gives CDR1 SGDLS, CDR2 YYNGEE. The J segment lost 5 bases and the V segment lost 0 bases, leaving 2 bases of the junction unmatched.

This clonotype has more than one count but fewer than ten. The V gene is TRBV2, the J gene TRBJ1-2, with D unresolved. V was shortened by 7 bases and J by 4 bases, with 13 bases between the two germline ends. This CDR3 is built from 13 residues. CDR1 is SNHLY, CDR2 FYNNEI, per germline. CDR3 nucleotides: TGTGCCAGCACCGAGATCCGGGCCTATGGCTACACCTTC. Its protein product is CASTEIRAYGYTF.

About this clonotype itself: The conserved closing phenylalanine or tryptophan is absent in this CDR3, likely reflecting a read error. This chain connects TRBV7-9 to TRBJ2-3, with 8 bases identical to TRBD1. Germline values: CDR1 SEHNR, CDR2 FQNEAQ (reference sequence). The CDR3 consists of 13 residues. V dropped 4 bases and J dropped 4; count of bases not matched to a gene: 1. The CDR3 is CASSSTGADTQYL. CDR3 bases: TGTGCCAGCAGCTCGACAGGGGCAGATACGCAGTATTTA.

V usage is TRBV24-1 and J usage is TRBJ2-5, with D possibly matching TRBD1 (7 bases). Germline assignment: CDR1 KGHDR and CDR2 SFDVKD. This CDR3 region has 14 residues. The V end lost 4 bases, the J end lost 4 bases, and 12 bases lay between the germline ends. The CDR3 DNA is TGTGCCACCAGTGACTACAGGGGAGGAGAGACCCAGTACTTC. Its translation: CATSDYRGGETQYF.

This clonotype was detected only a few times. This chain joins TRBV29-1 and TRBJ2-7, with 9 bases lining up with TRBD1. The CDR3 has 12 amino acids. Looked up from germline, CDR1 is SQVTM and CDR2 is ANQGSEA. CDR3 protein: CGVQGAEDEQYF. In nucleotides, the CDR3 is TGCGGAGTACAGGGGGCAGAGGACGAGCAGTACTTC.

This clonotype has at least ten counts. This chain joins TRBV7-9 and TRBJ2-5, with D tentatively TRBD1 or TRBD2 (5 bases each). This CDR3 is 15 amino acids long. With 4 bases removed from V and 1 base from J, the gap between germline ends came to 13 bases. Germline assignment: CDR1 SEHNR and CDR2 FQNEAQ (reference sequence). CDR3 residues: CASSYATGLQETQYF. The CDR3 region has the DNA TGTGCCAGCAGCTACGCGACGGGGCTCCAAGAGACCCAGTACTTC.

This clonotype was seen ten or more times. The chain employs TRBV6-5 and TRBJ2-1; 7 bases match TRBD1. The germline gives CDR1 MNHEY, CDR2 SVGAGI. The CDR3 has 15 residues. V gave up 4 bases and J gave up 3 bases; unmatched junction bases: 6. The CDR3 loop reads CASSSETGFYNEQFF. CDR3 sequence (DNA): TGTGCCAGCAGTTCCGAGACAGGGTTCTACAATGAGCAGTTCTTC.

To note about this clonotype: One end of the junction is discordant with germline, which a read error may explain. V and J are TRBV18 and TRBJ1-5; no clear D gene. Germline V gene data show CDR1 as KGHSH and CDR2 as LQKENI. This CDR3 region has 15 residues. The CDR3 DNA reads TGTACCAGCTCAGGCCCCGGAGGTAGCAATCAGCCCCAGCATTTT. Protein sequence: CTSSGPGGSNQPQHF.

This clonotype was detected many times. This chain links TRBV11-2 with TRBJ2-5; unclear D gene. The CDR3 is made up of 14 amino acids. The V end was cut by 1 base, the J end by 5 bases, with 11 bases between. From germline, CDR1 is SGHAT and CDR2 FQNNGV. The DNA for the CDR3 is TGTGCCAGCAGCTTAGCTGGGGTGGGGGAGACCCAGTACTTC. This translates into CASSLAGVGETQYF.

A remark on this clonotype: This sequence may be a read error, since a much larger clone differs from it by one base. The chain is built from TRBV12-5 and TRBJ1-1; TRBD1 matches at 7 bases. The CDR3 covers 13 residues. Germline loops: CDR1 LGHNT, CDR2 FRNRAP. CDR3 region: CASGLEGATEASF. CDR3 sequence (DNA): TGTGCTAGTGGTTTGGAGGGGGCTACTGAAGCTTCCTTT.

This clonotype was recorded at least ten times. V usage is TRBV14 and J usage is TRBJ1-1; 9 bases map to TRBD1. V was pared by 10 bases and J by 13 bases, with 16 bases of the junction left unmatched. The CDR3 is made up of 13 amino acids. Germline-derived CDR1 and CDR2 are SGHDN and FVKESK. CDR3 bases: TGTGCCACCCTTAACCTCACAGGGGGCGGGAGTTTCTTT. Its translation is CATLNLTGGGSFF. The variable domain in full, completed from reference TRBV14 and TRBJ1-1, reads EAGVTQFPSHSVIEKGQTVTLRCDPISGHDNLYWYRRVMGKEIKFLLHFVKESKQDESGMPNNRFLAERTGGTYSTLKVQPAELEDSGVYFCATLNLTGGGSFFGQGTRLTVV.

J is TRBJ1-2 and V is TRBV7-2; 9 bases are a match to TRBD1. CDR1 and CDR2 (germline): SGHTA, FQGNSA. The V gene end was trimmed by 9 bases and the J gene end by 5 bases; junction bases not matched to a gene: 10. CDR3 length: 14 amino acids. The CDR3 DNA reads TGTGCCAGTAGCCCCACAGGGGGCACATATGGCTACACCTTC. This gives the protein CASSPTGGTYGYTF.

This rearrangement joins TRBV5-8 to TRBJ1-6; D uncertain. The V and J ends lost 8 bases and 12 bases respectively, with 6 bases between them. This CDR3 is 9 amino acids long. Germline V gene lookup returns CDR1 SGHTS and CDR2 YDEGEE. This CDR3 reads CASSQPLHF. The CDR3 DNA reads as TGTGCCAGTTCTCAACCCCTCCACTTT. The full variable domain, in which reference TRBV5-8 and TRBJ1-6 provide the parts outside the CDR3, is EAGVTQSPTHLIKTRGQQATLRCSPISGHTSVYWYQQALGLGLQFLLWYDEGEERNRGNFPPRFSGRQFPNYSSELNVNALELEDSALYLCASSQPLHFGNGTRLTVT.

The chain uses TRBV12-3 or TRBV12-4 and TRBJ1-5; the D is unclear. The CDR3 sequence is 13 residues long. With 2 bases removed from V and 5 bases from J, the gap between germline ends came to 7 bases. In DNA, the CDR3 is TGTGCCAGCAGTTTATCTTGGGATCAGCCCCAGCATTTT. Amino acids: CASSLSWDQPQHF.

This clonotype was seen ten or more times. The rearrangement links TRBV19 to TRBJ2-1; the match to TRBD2 covers 14 bases. The CDR3 totals 15 residues. Unmatched junction bases numbered 7, after V lost 6 bases and J lost 9 bases. Germline lookup yields CDR1 LNHDA and CDR2 SQIVND (reference sequence). The DNA of the CDR3 is TGTGCCAGTAGGCCGGGACTAGCGGGAGTTAGTGAGCAGTTCTTC. Residues: CASRPGLAGVSEQFF.

This clonotype was observed many times. The V call is TRBV5-6, the J call TRBJ2-7; 7 bases agree with TRBD1. Germline trimming cut 0 bases from V and 7 bases from J; bases unmatched to any gene: 10. The CDR3 loop spans 15 amino acids. In germline, CDR1 is SGHDT, CDR2 YYEEEE. In DNA form, the CDR3 reads TGTGCCAGCAGCTTGGTCTCAGGGGGAAAGGGGGAGCAGTACTTC. Its translation: CASSLVSGGKGEQYF.

This chain uses TRBV19 with TRBJ1-4, with 8 positions matching TRBD1. Losses at the gene ends were 8 bases for V and 5 bases for J; bases not matched to a gene: 4. This CDR3 spans 13 amino acids. Germline V gene data show CDR1 as LNHDA and CDR2 as SQIVND (reference sequence). DNA for the CDR3: TGTGCCAGTGGGGACAGGACGAATGAAAAACTGTTTTTT. Translation: CASGDRTNEKLFF.

The sample holds many counts of this clonotype. This rearrangement joins TRBV9 to TRBJ1-2; 7 bases agree with TRBD1. This CDR3 spans 15 amino acids. Germline values: CDR1 SGDLS, CDR2 YYNGEE. V dropped 0 bases and J dropped 4; count of bases not matched to a gene: 6. The CDR3 sequence is CASSVDGGTVYGYTF. CDR3 bases: TGTGCCAGCAGCGTAGACGGGGGGACAGTCTATGGCTACACCTTC.